This is a list of T cell receptor beta chains from one sample in a study of shared clonotypes between healthy human individuals. Clones were read by immunoSEQ multiplex PCR, and TCRdb kept only the in-frame ones, dropping some. Of roughly 2 million clones detected, 90% to 95% appear once; the ten largest clones hold 0.13%. Sequences were obtained from naive CD4+ T cells sorted from blood. All receptors come from a man younger than 35 in good health. Both conserved end residues are part of each CDR3. D genes are given only for firm matches. Only part of the rows carry a size: once, few, many, or a class if the clone is expanded.

d_call: TRBD1
v_call: TRBV6-4
clone_size: .
j_call: TRBJ2-7
cdr3_nt: TGTGCCAGCAGTGAAGACAGGGACGAGCAGTACTTC
cdr3_aa: CASSEDRDEQYF

d_call: .
v_call: TRBV7-9
clone_size: once
j_call: TRBJ1-1
cdr3_nt: TGTGCCAGCAGCTGGCCCCCCGGGAACACTGAAGCTTTCTTT
cdr3_aa: CASSWPPGNTEAFF

d_call: TRBD1
v_call: TRBV27
clone_size: .
j_call: TRBJ1-2
cdr3_nt: TGTGCCAGCAGTCCGGGACAGCGAAGGGGGTACTATGGCTACACCTTC
cdr3_aa: CASSPGQRRGYYGYTF

d_call: .
v_call: TRBV10-3
clone_size: .
j_call: TRBJ2-3
cdr3_nt: TGTGCCATCAGTGAGTCCGTGGGTGGGGATACGCAGTATTTT
cdr3_aa: CAISESVGGDTQYF

d_call: TRBD2
v_call: TRBV2
clone_size: .
j_call: TRBJ2-5
cdr3_nt: TGTGCCAGCAGTGAAGGTAGCGGGGGGGCCTGGGAGACCCAGTACTTC
cdr3_aa: CASSEGSGGAWETQYF

d_call: TRBD1
v_call: TRBV5-6
clone_size: .
j_call: TRBJ1-5
cdr3_nt: TGTGCCAGCAGCTTGTGGGACAGGAATCAGCCCCAGCATTTT
cdr3_aa: CASSLWDRNQPQHF

d_call: TRBD2
v_call: TRBV5-1
clone_size: .
j_call: TRBJ2-2
cdr3_nt: TGCGCCAGCATGACTAGCGGGGGCCTCAACACCGGGGAGCTGTTTTTT
cdr3_aa: CASMTSGGLNTGELFF

d_call: .
v_call: TRBV5-1
clone_size: .
j_call: TRBJ2-7
cdr3_nt: TGCGCCAGCAGCTTGTGGTCAGAGATTGGGGACGAGCAGTACTTC
cdr3_aa: CASSLWSEIGDEQYF

d_call: .
v_call: TRBV6-6
clone_size: .
j_call: TRBJ2-5
cdr3_nt: TGTGCCAGCAGTCGGACGTCGGAGACCCAGTACTTC
cdr3_aa: CASSRTSETQYF

d_call: .
v_call: TRBV10-3
clone_size: .
j_call: TRBJ2-2
cdr3_nt: TGTGCCATCAGTGGAGGATATAGCGGGGAGCTGTTTTTT
cdr3_aa: CAISGGYSGELFF

d_call: .
v_call: TRBV6-5
clone_size: .
j_call: TRBJ1-3
cdr3_nt: TGTGCCAGCACCGGGGGGGGAACTGGAAACACCATATATTTT
cdr3_aa: CASTGGGTGNTIYF

d_call: .
v_call: TRBV2
clone_size: .
j_call: TRBJ1-5
cdr3_nt: TGTGCCAGCAATCCTCAGGGGATCGGTAATCAGCCCCAGCATTTT
cdr3_aa: CASNPQGIGNQPQHF

d_call: .
v_call: TRBV4-2
clone_size: .
j_call: TRBJ1-2
cdr3_nt: TGTGCCAGCAGCCAAGCGACCCAGGAGCTGACCTATGGCTACACCTTC
cdr3_aa: CASSQATQELTYGYTF

d_call: .
v_call: TRBV5-1
clone_size: .
j_call: TRBJ2-3
cdr3_nt: TGCGCCAGCAGAATAACAGGGAGCAGCACAGATACGCAGTATTTT
cdr3_aa: CASRITGSSTDTQYF

d_call: TRBD1
v_call: TRBV7-9
clone_size: .
j_call: TRBJ2-2
cdr3_nt: TGTGCCAGCAGCTCCACGGACAGGGGGCGCCTCGGGGAGCTGTTTTTT
cdr3_aa: CASSSTDRGRLGELFF

d_call: TRBD1
v_call: TRBV30
clone_size: once
j_call: TRBJ2-7
cdr3_nt: TGTGCCTGGAGTTCCGGGACAGGGATTAAGGTCGGCATTGTGGGGACAGGGACTGCTTACGAGCAGTACTTC
cdr3_aa: CAWSSGTGIKVGIVGTGTAYEQYF

d_call: .
v_call: TRBV5-4
clone_size: .
j_call: TRBJ2-7
cdr3_nt: TGTGCCAGCAGCTTGGGAGTTAGTATATCCTACGAGCAGTACTTC
cdr3_aa: CASSLGVSISYEQYF

d_call: .
v_call: TRBV11-3
clone_size: .
j_call: TRBJ2-1
cdr3_nt: TGTGCCAGCAGCTTAGCCGCGTCCATCAATGAGCAGTTCTTC
cdr3_aa: CASSLAASINEQFF

d_call: .
v_call: TRBV9
clone_size: once
j_call: TRBJ1-6
cdr3_nt: TGTGCCAGCAGCGTAGGCAGGGCCGATAATTCACCCCTCCACTTT
cdr3_aa: CASSVGRADNSPLHF

d_call: .
v_call: TRBV28
clone_size: .
j_call: TRBJ2-1
cdr3_nt: TGTGCCAGCAGTCCCCCTAGCGCGTTGGTGGGAAAGCAGTTCTTC
cdr3_aa: CASSPPSALVGKQFF

d_call: .
v_call: TRBV23-1
clone_size: once
j_call: TRBJ1-6
cdr3_nt: TGCGCCAGCAGTCAATTGGGACGGTCAAATTCACCCCTCCACTTT
cdr3_aa: CASSQLGRSNSPLHF